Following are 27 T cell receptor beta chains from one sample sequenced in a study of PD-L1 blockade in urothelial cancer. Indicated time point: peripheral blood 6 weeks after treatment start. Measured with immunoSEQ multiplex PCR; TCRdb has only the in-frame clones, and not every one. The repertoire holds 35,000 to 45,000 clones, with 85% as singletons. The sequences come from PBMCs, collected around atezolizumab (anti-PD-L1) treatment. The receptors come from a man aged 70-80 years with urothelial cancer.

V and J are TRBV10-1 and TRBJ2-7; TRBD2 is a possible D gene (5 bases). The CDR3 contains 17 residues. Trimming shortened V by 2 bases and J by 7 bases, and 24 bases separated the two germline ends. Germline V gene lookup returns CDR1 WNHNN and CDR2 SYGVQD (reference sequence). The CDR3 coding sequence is TGCGCCAGCAGTGAGCCCCCGGGTTACCCCCCTCGGGGAGAGCAGTACTTC. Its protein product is CASSEPPGYPPRGEQYF.

CDR3 region: CASSNREDSHEKLFF. The CDR3 region has the DNA TGTGCCAGTAGTAATAGAGAGGACAGCCATGAAAAACTGTTTTTT. This sequence joins TRBV19 and TRBJ1-4; a weak D match, TRBD1 (6 bases). The CDR3 contains 15 residues. Germline CDR1 and CDR2: LNHDA and SQIVND (reference sequence). Trimming pared 4 bases from V and 6 bases from J, leaving 15 bases between. Variable domain in full (rest from reference TRBV19 and TRBJ1-4): DGGITQSPKYLFRKEGQNVTLSCEQNLNHDAMYWYRQDPGQGLRLIYYSQIVNDFQKGDIAEGYSVSREKKESFPLTVTSAQKNPTAFYLCASSNREDSHEKLFFGSGTQLSVL.

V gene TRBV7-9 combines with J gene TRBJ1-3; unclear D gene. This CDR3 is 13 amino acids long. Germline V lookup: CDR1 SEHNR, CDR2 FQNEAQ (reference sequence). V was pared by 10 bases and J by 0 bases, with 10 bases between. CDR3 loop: CAIDLSSGNTIYF. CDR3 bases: TGTGCCATCGACTTGAGCTCTGGAAACACCATATATTTT.

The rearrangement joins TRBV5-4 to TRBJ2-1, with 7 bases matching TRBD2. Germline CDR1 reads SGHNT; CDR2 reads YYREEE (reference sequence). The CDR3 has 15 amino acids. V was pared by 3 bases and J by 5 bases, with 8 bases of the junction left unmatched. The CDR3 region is CASSSSSGRHNEQFF. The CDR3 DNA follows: TGTGCCAGCAGCTCCTCTAGCGGCCGTCACAATGAGCAGTTCTTC.

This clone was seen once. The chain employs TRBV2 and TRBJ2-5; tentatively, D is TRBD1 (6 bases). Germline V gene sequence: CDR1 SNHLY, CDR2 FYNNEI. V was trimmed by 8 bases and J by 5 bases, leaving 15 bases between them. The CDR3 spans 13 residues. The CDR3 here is CASGQSSTETQYF. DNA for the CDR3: TGTGCCAGCGGACAGAGCTCGACCGAGACCCAGTACTTC.

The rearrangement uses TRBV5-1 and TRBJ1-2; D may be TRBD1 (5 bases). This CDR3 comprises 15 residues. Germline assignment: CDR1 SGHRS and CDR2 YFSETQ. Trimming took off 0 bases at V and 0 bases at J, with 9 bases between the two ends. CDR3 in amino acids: CASSLAGDANYGYTF. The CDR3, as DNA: TGCGCCAGCAGCTTGGCGGGGGACGCTAACTATGGCTACACCTTC.

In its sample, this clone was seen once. The CDR3 coding sequence is TGTGCCAGCAGTACTCACGGGGGTGGCGAGCAGTACTTC. Protein product: CASSTHGGGEQYF. The V call is TRBV2, the J call TRBJ2-7; perhaps TRBD2 as D (6 bases). With 5 bases removed from V and 6 bases from J, the gap between germline ends came to 14 bases. Germline-derived CDR1 and CDR2 are SNHLY and FYNNEI. The CDR3 is 13 amino acids.

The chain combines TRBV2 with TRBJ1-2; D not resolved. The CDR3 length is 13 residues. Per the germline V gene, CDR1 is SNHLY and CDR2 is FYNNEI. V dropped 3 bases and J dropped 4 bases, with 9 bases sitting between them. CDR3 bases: TGTGCCAGCAGTGATCGGGTCGGCTATGGCTACACCTTC. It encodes CASSDRVGYGYTF.

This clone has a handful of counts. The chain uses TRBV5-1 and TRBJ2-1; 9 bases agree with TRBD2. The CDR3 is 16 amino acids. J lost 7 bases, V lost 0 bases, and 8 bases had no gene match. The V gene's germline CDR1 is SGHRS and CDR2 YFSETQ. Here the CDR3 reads CASSLAPRREGNEQFF. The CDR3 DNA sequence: TGCGCCAGCAGCTTGGCCCCTCGGCGGGAGGGAAATGAGCAGTTCTTC.

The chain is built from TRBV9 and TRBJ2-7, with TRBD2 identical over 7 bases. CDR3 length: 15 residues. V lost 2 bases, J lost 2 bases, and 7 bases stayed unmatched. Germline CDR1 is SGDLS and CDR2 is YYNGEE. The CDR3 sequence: CASSVGPSGTYEQYF. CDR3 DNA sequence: TGTGCCAGCAGCGTCGGGCCTAGCGGTACCTACGAGCAGTACTTC.

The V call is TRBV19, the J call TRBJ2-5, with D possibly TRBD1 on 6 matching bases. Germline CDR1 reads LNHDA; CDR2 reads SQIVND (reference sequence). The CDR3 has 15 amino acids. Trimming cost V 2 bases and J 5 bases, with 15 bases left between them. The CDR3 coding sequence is TGTGCCAGTAGTATAAGGGTAGGGGGAAAGGAGACCCAGTACTTC. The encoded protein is CASSIRVGGKETQYF.

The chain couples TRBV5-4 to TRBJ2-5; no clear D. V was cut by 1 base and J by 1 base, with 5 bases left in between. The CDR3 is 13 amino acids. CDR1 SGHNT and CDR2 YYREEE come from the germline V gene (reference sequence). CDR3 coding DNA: TGTGCCAGCAGCTTGTACAGCCAAGAGACCCAGTACTTC. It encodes CASSLYSQETQYF.

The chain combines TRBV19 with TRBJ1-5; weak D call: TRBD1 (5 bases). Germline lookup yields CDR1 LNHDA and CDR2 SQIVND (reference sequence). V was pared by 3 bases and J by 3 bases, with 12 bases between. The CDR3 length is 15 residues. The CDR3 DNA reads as TGTGCCAGTAGTATCGTTAGGGGCACCAATCAGCCCCAGCATTTT. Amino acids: CASSIVRGTNQPQHF.

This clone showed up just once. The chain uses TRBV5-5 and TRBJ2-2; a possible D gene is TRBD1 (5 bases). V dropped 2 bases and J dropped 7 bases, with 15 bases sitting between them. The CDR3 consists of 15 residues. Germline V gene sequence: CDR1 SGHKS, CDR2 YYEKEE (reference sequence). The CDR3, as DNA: TGTGCCAGCAGCTTTGCGGCAGGGTTTCTCGGGGAGCTGTTTTTT. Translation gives CASSFAAGFLGELFF.

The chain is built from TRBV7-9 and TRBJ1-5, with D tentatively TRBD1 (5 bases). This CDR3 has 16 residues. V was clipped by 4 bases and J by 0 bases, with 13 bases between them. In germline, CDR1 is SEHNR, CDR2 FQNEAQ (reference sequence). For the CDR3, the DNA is TGTGCCAGCAGCTCTCCGGGGGAGTATAGCAATCAGCCCCAGCATTTT. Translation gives CASSSPGEYSNQPQHF.

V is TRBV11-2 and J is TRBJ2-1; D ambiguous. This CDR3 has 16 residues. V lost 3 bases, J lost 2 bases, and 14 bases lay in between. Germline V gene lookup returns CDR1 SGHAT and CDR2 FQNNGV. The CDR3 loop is CASSFIMRGAYNEQFF. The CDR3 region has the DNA TGTGCCAGCAGCTTTATTATGCGCGGCGCCTACAATGAGCAGTTCTTC.

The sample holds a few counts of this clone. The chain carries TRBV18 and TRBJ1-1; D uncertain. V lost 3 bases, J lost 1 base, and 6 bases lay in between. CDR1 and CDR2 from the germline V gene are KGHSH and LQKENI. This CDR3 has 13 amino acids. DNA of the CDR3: TGTGCCAGCTCACCCGTTTCGAACACTGAAGCTTTCTTT. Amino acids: CASSPVSNTEAFF.

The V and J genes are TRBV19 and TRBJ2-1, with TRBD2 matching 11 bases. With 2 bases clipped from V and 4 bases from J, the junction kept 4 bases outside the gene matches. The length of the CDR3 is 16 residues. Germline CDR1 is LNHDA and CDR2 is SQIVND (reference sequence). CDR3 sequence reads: CASSIYSGRGYNEQFF. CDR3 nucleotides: TGTGCCAGTAGTATATATAGCGGGAGGGGGTACAATGAGCAGTTCTTC.

The CDR3 loop reads CASSPGTGNQPQHF. The DNA of the CDR3 is TGTGCCAGCTCACCCGGGACAGGGAATCAGCCCCAGCATTTT. The chain employs TRBV18 and TRBJ1-5; TRBD1 agrees at 9 bases. V shed 3 bases, J shed 4 bases, and the junction held 1 base outside the gene matches. Germline V gives CDR1 KGHSH, CDR2 LQKENI. CDR3 length equals 14 residues. Complete variable domain (other parts from reference TRBV18 and TRBJ1-5): NAGVMQNPRHLVRRRGQEARLRCSPMKGHSHVYWYRQLPEEGLKFMVYLQKENIIDESGMPKERFSAEFPKEGPSILRIQQVVRGDSAAYFCASSPGTGNQPQHFGDGTRLSIL.

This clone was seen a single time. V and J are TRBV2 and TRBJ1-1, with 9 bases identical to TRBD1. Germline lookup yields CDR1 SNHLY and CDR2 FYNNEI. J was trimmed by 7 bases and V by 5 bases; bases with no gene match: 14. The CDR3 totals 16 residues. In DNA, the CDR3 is TGTGCCAGCAGTTTGGACAGGGGACCCTCACAAGATGAAGCTTTCTTT. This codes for CASSLDRGPSQDEAFF. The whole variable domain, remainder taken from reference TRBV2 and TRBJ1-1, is EPEVTQTPSHQVTQMGQEVILRCVPISNHLYFYWYRQILGQKVEFLVSFYNNEISEKSEIFDDQFSVERPDGSNFTLKIRSTKLEDSAMYFCASSLDRGPSQDEAFFGQGTRLTVV.

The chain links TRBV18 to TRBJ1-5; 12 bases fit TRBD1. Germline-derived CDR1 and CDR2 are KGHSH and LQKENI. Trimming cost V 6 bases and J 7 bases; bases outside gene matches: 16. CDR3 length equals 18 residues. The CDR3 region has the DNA TGTGCCAGCTCCCCTATCGGGACAGGGGGCGCAGCGCCCCAGCCCCAGCATTTT. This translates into CASSPIGTGGAAPQPQHF.

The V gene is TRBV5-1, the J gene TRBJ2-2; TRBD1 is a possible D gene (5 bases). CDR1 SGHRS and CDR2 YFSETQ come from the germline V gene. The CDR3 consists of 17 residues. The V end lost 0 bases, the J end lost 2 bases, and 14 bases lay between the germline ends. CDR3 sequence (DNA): TGCGCCAGCAGCTTGGCCGTAGGGCAGGGAAACACCGGGGAGCTGTTTTTT. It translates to CASSLAVGQGNTGELFF.

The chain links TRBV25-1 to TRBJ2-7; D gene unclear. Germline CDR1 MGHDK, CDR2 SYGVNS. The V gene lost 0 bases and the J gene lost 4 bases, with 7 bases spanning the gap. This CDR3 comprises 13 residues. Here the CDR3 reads CASSEYPTYEQYF. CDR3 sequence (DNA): TGTGCCAGCAGTGAATATCCTACTTACGAGCAGTACTTC.

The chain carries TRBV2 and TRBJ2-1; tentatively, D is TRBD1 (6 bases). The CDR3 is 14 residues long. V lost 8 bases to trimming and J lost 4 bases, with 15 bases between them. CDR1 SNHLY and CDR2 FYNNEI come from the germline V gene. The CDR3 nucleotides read TGTGCCAGCTCTAGGGACATGGGATACAATGAGCAGTTCTTC. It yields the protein CASSRDMGYNEQFF.

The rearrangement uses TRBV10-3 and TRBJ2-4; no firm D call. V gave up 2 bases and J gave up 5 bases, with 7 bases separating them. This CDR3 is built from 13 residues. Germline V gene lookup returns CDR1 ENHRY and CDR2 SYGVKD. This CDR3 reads CAISEAVENIQYF. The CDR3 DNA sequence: TGTGCCATCAGTGAGGCAGTGGAAAACATTCAGTACTTC.

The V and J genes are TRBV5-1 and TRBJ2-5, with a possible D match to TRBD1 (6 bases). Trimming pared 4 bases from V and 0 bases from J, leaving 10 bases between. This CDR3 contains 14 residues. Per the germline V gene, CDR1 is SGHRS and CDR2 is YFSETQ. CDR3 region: CASSPDSDQETQYF. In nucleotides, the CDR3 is TGCGCCAGCAGCCCGGACAGTGACCAAGAGACCCAGTACTTC.

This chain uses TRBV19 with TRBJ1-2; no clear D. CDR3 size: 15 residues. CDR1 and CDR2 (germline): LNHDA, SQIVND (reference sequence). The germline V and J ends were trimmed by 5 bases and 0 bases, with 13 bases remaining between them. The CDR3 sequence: CASSVTRLSNYGYTF. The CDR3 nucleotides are TGTGCCAGTAGTGTCACACGACTTTCTAACTATGGCTACACCTTC.